This T cell receptor beta chain came from a study of CXCR3-negative and CXCR3-positive naive CD8 T cells. Study-level findings and limits: CXCR3-positive naive cells carried more hydrophobic TRB CDR3s than CXCR3-negative ones.

The germline gives CDR1 DFQATT, CDR2 SNEGSKA (reference sequence). CDR3 length equals 12 residues. Preparation of TRB cDNA libraries relied on 5' RACE carrying UMI labels. TCRdb reanalyzed the 5' RACE reads, giving one entry per CDR3 protein sequence and no DNA. The repertoire table contains roughly 61,000 distinct CDR3 sequences. To note about this clonotype: Its antigen is not identified.

The rearrangement uses TRBV20-1 and TRBJ1-2; TCRdb's assignment of TRBD1 cannot be checked, as there is no DNA. What was sequenced was naive CXCR3+ CD8+ T cells from blood. As for subset: CD45RO-CCR7+CD27+CD95- naive CD8+ T cells expressing CXCR3 (TNR3+). This TCR came from a human donor in good health. Some clones in this sample may be carry-over from other donors' samples. The chain's CDR3 is CSATPGNYGYTF.